The T cell receptor (beta chain) described here comes from a study of blood T cell repertoires in COVID-19. Cohort 3 recovered donors had two negative PCRs, clearance, or symptom resolution. Sequencing used immunoSEQ multiplex PCR; TCRdb keeps in-frame clones, though not all of them. The sample has a few hundred thousand clones; less than 90% are singletons. The V gene lost 8 bases and the J gene lost 0 bases, with 10 bases spanning the gap. Germline V gene sequence: CDR1 SEHNR, CDR2 FQNEAQ (reference sequence). The CDR3 is made up of 13 amino acids. This TCR derives from a woman in her fifties or sixties who had recovered from COVID-19. This chain joins TRBV7-9 and TRBJ1-2; perhaps TRBD1 as D (6 bases). Sequencing was performed on PBMCs or T cells enriched from blood (not recorded which). CDR3 amino acids: CASGTPANYGYTF. CDR3 nucleotide sequence: TGTGCCAGCGGGACACCAGCTAACTATGGCTACACCTTC.